The source of this TCR beta chain is a study of cytomegalovirus exposure and HLA in healthy donors. As for the study in general: Clustering assigned about four fifths of the roughly 430 genotyped donors to the Caucasian-associated ancestry cluster. Study observations and caveats: A previous analysis found most TCR beta V segments productive roughly 87% or roughly 30% of the time. In a later analysis, V- and J-gene trimming of beta chains associated with a DCLRE1C missense variant, replicated independently. The authors listed some 150 TCR beta chains as cytomegalovirus-associated.

PCR was performed using 60 Vbeta and 13 Jbeta primers. Profiled with immunoSEQ multiplex PCR; TCRdb holds only in-frame clones, not every one. The table lists fewer than 90,000 clones, roughly 78% of them singletons. A word on this clone: Its target is not known.

Germline CDR1 reads LNHDA; CDR2 reads SQIVND (reference sequence). Unmatched junction bases numbered 6, after V lost 3 bases and J lost 1 base. This CDR3 has 17 residues. Sequencing used PBMCs. V gene TRBV19 combines with J gene TRBJ2-1, with TRBD2 matching over 10 bases. This sequence originates from a male donor in good health and CMV-seropositive. DNA for the CDR3: TGTGCCAGTAGTATTACTAGCGGGAAAAGTTCCTACAATGAGCAGTTCTTC. Its translation: CASSITSGKSSYNEQFF.